This passage covers 13 T cell receptor beta chains from one sample sequenced in a study of cytomegalovirus exposure and HLA in healthy donors. Use of 60 Vbeta and 13 Jbeta primers characterized the PCR. The table came from immunoSEQ multiplex PCR; TCRdb's copy has only in-frame clones and leaves some out. The data contain approximately 110,000 clones, 60% to 80% of them singletons. The sample taken for sequencing was PBMCs. All receptors come from a man aged 18 to 30 in good health and CMV-seropositive.

The gene calls are TRBV18 and TRBJ2-2, with a possible D match to TRBD2 (6 bases). Between the trimmed V and J ends, which lost 3 bases and 5 bases, there was a span of 22 bases. CDR3 length: 18 amino acids. Germline CDR1 and CDR2: KGHSH and LQKENI. The DNA of the CDR3 is TGTGCCAGCTCACCGGTCGTCAGACCCGGGACTCCAACCGGGGAGCTGTTTTTT. Its protein product is CASSPVVRPGTPTGELFF.

The table lists this clone with a count of one. This CDR3 is also generated by other DNA sequences in the sample. This chain links TRBV7-9 with TRBJ1-2; weak D call: TRBD1 (6 bases). Germline V gives CDR1 SEHNR, CDR2 FQNEAQ (reference sequence). This CDR3 has 13 amino acids. Trimming removed 5 bases at V and 2 bases at J, with 9 bases between. Here the CDR3 DNA reads TGTGCCAGCAGCCCCGGACAGAACTATGGCTACACCTTC. Translation gives CASSPGQNYGYTF.

The V gene is TRBV6-5, the J gene TRBJ2-1, with D possibly being TRBD2 (5 bases). This CDR3 is 13 amino acids long. CDR1 MNHEY and CDR2 SVGAGI come from the germline V gene. The V end was cut by 2 bases, the J end by 10 bases, with 12 bases between. Written as DNA, the CDR3 is TGTGCCAGCAGTTACCCGCCGTCGGGAGAGCAGTTCTTC. It yields the protein CASSYPPSGEQFF.

Concerning this clone itself: The junction shows a germline mismatch at one end, possibly a read error. DNA of the CDR3: TGTGCCAGCGGTTACCCGGGACAGGGGGCTTACGAGCAGTACTTC. Translation: CASGYPGQGAYEQYF. The chain joins TRBV6-5 to TRBJ2-7; 12 bases line up with TRBD1. There are 15 residues in the CDR3. CDR1 and CDR2 from the germline V gene are MNHEY and SVGAGI.

CDR3 bases: TGTGCCTGGACCCGCGACTCGAAGGGCTACACCTTC. This translates into CAWTRDSKGYTF. V and J are TRBV30 and TRBJ1-2; D unclear. The CDR3 has 12 amino acids. Deletions cut 4 bases from V and 8 bases from J, with 14 bases between. CDR1 is GTSNPN, CDR2 SVGIG, per germline (reference sequence).

This clone was seen just once. The chain is built from TRBV28 and TRBJ2-7; possible D gene TRBD2, 7 bases. Germline V gene data show CDR1 as MDHEN and CDR2 as SYDVKM. V was pared by 8 bases and J by 2 bases, with 19 bases between. The CDR3 contains 15 residues. The CDR3 sequence: CASVRDQGRAYEQYF. The CDR3 bases are TGTGCCAGCGTCAGAGACCAGGGGAGGGCCTACGAGCAGTACTTC.

The chain carries TRBV2 and TRBJ2-5; TRBD1 aligns across 8 bases. Germline CDR1 SNHLY, CDR2 FYNNEI. Unmatched junction bases numbered 5, after V lost 6 bases and J lost 2 bases. CDR3 length: 14 residues. CDR3: CASSEDRVQETQYF. The CDR3 DNA follows: TGTGCCAGCAGCGAGGACAGGGTTCAAGAGACCCAGTACTTC.

The table lists this clone with a count of one. The chain links TRBV27 to TRBJ2-5; 8 bases map to TRBD1. Germline values: CDR1 MNHEY, CDR2 SMNVEV (reference sequence). After removal of 3 bases from V and 2 bases from J, the junction contained 8 bases not matched to a gene. The CDR3 covers 16 residues. CDR3 sequence reads: CASSLDQGAIQETQYF. In nucleotides, the CDR3 is TGTGCCAGCAGTTTGGATCAGGGGGCGATTCAAGAGACCCAGTACTTC.

The rearrangement links TRBV7-9 to TRBJ2-7; TRBD1 is a possible D gene (6 bases). With 5 bases removed from V and 6 bases from J, the gap between germline ends came to 17 bases. CDR3 length equals 14 residues. Germline V gives CDR1 SEHNR, CDR2 FQNEAQ (reference sequence). The CDR3 spells CASSHRESMGEQYF. The CDR3 nucleotides read TGTGCCAGCAGCCACAGGGAATCAATGGGCGAGCAGTACTTC.

The chain links TRBV6-5 to TRBJ2-1; 8 bases are shared with TRBD2. V trimming: 7 bases; J trimming: 0 bases; junction bases outside the gene matches: 2. CDR3 length: 14 amino acids. Germline CDR1 MNHEY, CDR2 SVGAGI. The CDR3 spells CASTRGGSYNEQFF. The CDR3 bases are TGTGCCAGCACCCGGGGGGGCTCCTACAATGAGCAGTTCTTC.

With regard to this clone: Other nucleotide sequences from this sample produce the same CDR3. This chain links TRBV6-5 with TRBJ1-3, with D hard to call. CDR1 is MNHEY, CDR2 SVGAGI, per germline. V was clipped by 6 bases and J by 0 bases, with 9 bases between them. The CDR3 has 14 residues. CDR3 sequence: CASRGLSSGNTIYF. The CDR3 nucleotides are TGTGCCAGCAGGGGCTTGAGCTCTGGAAACACCATATATTTT.

The V gene is TRBV2, the J gene TRBJ2-2; 8 bases agree with TRBD2. CDR1 is SNHLY, CDR2 FYNNEI, per germline. This CDR3 is built from 17 residues. J was trimmed by 5 bases and V by 0 bases; bases with no gene match: 8. The CDR3 DNA sequence: TGTGCCAGCAGTGAAGCGACGTTGGCGGGGGGTACCGGGGAGCTGTTTTTT. It codes for CASSEATLAGGTGELFF.

V and J are TRBV7-9 and TRBJ1-4; the match to TRBD1 covers 11 bases. The ends lost 4 bases at V and 4 bases at J; junction bases unmatched: 8. CDR1 is SEHNR, CDR2 FQNEAQ, per germline (reference sequence). CDR3 length equals 17 residues. The CDR3 here is CASSWRGQGAFNEKLFF. DNA of the CDR3: TGTGCCAGCAGCTGGCGAGGACAGGGGGCCTTTAATGAAAAACTGTTTTTT.